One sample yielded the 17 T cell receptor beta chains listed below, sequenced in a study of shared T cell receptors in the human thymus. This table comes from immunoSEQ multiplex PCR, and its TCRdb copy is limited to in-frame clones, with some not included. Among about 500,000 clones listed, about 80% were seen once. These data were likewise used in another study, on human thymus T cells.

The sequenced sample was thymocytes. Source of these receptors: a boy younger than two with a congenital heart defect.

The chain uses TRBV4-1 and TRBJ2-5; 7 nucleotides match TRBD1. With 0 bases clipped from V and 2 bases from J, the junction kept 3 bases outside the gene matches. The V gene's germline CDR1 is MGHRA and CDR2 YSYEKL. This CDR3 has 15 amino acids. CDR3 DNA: TGCGCCAGCAGCCAAGAACAGGGGTGGCAAGAGACCCAGTACTTC. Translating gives CASSQEQGWQETQYF.

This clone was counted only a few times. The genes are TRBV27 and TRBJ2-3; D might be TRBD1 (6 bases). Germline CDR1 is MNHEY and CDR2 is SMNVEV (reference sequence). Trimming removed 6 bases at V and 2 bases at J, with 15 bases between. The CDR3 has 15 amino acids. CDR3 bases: TGTGCCAGCAGGGCGAGACAGGTGGTCACAGATACGCAGTATTTT. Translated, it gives CASRARQVVTDTQYF.

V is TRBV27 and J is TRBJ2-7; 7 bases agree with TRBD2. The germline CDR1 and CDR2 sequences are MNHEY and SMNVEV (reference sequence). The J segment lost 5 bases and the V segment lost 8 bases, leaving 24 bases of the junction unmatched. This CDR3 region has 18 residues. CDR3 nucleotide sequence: TGTGCCAGCCGACGGGGTAGCCAGCGGGACGCCCTTACCCACGAGCAGTACTTC. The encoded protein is CASRRGSQRDALTHEQYF.

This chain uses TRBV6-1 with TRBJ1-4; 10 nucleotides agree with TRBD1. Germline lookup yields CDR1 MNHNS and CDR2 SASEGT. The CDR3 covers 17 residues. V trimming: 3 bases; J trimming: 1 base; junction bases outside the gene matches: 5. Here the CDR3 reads CASSDPDRGKTNEKLFF. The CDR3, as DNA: TGTGCCAGCAGTGACCCGGACAGGGGGAAAACTAATGAAAAACTGTTTTTT.

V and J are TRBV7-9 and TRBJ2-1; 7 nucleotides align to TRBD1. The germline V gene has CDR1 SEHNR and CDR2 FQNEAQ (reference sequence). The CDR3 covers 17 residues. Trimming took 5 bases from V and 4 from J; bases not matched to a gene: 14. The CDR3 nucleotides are TGTGCCAGCAGCCACAAGGGACAGCCGACCGCTTACAATGAGCAGTTCTTC. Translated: CASSHKGQPTAYNEQFF.

CDR3 protein: CASSRDSLRREQYF. As DNA, the CDR3 is TGTGCCAGCAGCCGGGACTCCCTCAGACGCGAGCAGTACTTC. The V and J genes are TRBV14 and TRBJ2-7; D perhaps matches TRBD2 (6 bases). The V gene lost 4 bases and the J gene lost 6 bases, with 16 bases spanning the gap. Germline CDR1 reads SGHDN; CDR2 reads FVKESK. This CDR3 contains 14 residues.

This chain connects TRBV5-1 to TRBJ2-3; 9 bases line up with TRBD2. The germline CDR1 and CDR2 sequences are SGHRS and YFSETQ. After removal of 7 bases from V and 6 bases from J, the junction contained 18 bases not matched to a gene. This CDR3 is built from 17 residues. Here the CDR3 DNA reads TGCGCCAGCTCCCGGAGGGTAGCGGGAGTGTGGGGGGATACGCAGTATTTT. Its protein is CASSRRVAGVWGDTQYF.

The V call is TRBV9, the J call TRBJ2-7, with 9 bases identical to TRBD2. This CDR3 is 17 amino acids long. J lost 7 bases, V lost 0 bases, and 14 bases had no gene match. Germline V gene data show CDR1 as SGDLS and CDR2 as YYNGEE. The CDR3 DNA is TGTGCCAGCAGCGTAGAGGCGGGAGGGCCCGAGACCTGGGAGCAGTACTTC. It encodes CASSVEAGGPETWEQYF. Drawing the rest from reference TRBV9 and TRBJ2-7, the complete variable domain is DSGVTQTPKHLITATGQRVTLRCSPRSGDLSVYWYQQSLDQGLQFLIQYYNGEERAKGNILERFSAQQFPDLHSELNLSSLELGDSALYFCASSVEAGGPETWEQYFGPGTRLTVT.

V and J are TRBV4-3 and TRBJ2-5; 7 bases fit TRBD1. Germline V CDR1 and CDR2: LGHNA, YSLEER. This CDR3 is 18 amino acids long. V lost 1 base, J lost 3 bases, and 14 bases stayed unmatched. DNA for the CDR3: TGCGCCAGCAGCCAAGGCCCTAGACAGGGAGTAAGGAAAGAGACCCAGTACTTC. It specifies CASSQGPRQGVRKETQYF.

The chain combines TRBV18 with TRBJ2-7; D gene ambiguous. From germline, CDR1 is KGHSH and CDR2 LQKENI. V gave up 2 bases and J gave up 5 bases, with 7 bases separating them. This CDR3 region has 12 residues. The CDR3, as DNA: TGTGCCAGCTCACCAATAAGCCACGAGCAGTACTTC. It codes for CASSPISHEQYF.

The CDR3 DNA is TGTGCCAGCAGTTCGGGACTAGCGGGAGCGGATACGCAGTATTTT. It is translated as CASSSGLAGADTQYF. V is TRBV6-5 and J is TRBJ2-3, with 14 bases matching TRBD2. This CDR3 has 15 amino acids. Germline CDR1 reads MNHEY; CDR2 reads SVGAGI. Trimming cost V 4 bases and J 6 bases; bases outside gene matches: 3.

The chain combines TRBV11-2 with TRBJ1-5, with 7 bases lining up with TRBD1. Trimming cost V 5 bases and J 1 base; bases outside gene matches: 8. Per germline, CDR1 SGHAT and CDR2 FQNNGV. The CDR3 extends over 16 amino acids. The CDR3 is CASSKGDRESNQPQHF. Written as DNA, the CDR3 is TGTGCCAGCAGCAAAGGCGACAGGGAGAGCAATCAGCCCCAGCATTTT.

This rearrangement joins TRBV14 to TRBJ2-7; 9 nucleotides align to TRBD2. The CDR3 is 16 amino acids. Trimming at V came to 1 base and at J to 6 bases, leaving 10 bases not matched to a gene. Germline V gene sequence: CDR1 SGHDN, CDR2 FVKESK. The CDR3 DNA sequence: TGTGCCAGCAGCCAAGTTGGCGGGAGGGCCGATCCCGAGCAGTACTTC. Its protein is CASSQVGGRADPEQYF.

CDR3 sequence reads: CASSAGQNYTF. In DNA form, the CDR3 reads TGTGCCAGCAGTGCGGGACAGAACTACACCTTC. V gene TRBV6-1 combines with J gene TRBJ1-2; 7 bases line up with TRBD1. Germline trimming cut 4 bases from V and 10 bases from J; bases unmatched to any gene: 3. CDR3 length equals 11 residues. Looked up from germline, CDR1 is MNHNS and CDR2 is SASEGT.

Here the CDR3 reads CSVEEGAGGADFLMYGYGYTF. CDR3 bases: TGCAGCGTTGAAGAGGGGGCAGGGGGCGCCGATTTCCTAATGTATGGCTATGGCTACACCTTC. The chain uses TRBV29-1 and TRBJ1-2; 8 positions match TRBD1. The CDR3 loop spans 21 amino acids. The germline gives CDR1 SQVTM, CDR2 ANQGSEA. V shed 0 bases and J 4 bases; nucleotides not matched to a gene: 25. Full variable domain (remainder filled in from reference TRBV29-1 and TRBJ1-2): SAVISQKPSRDICQRGTSLTIQCQVDSQVTMMFWYRQQPGQSLTLIATANQGSEATYESGFVIDKFPISRPNLTFSTLTVSNMSPEDSSIYLCSVEEGAGGADFLMYGYGYTFGSGTRLTVV.

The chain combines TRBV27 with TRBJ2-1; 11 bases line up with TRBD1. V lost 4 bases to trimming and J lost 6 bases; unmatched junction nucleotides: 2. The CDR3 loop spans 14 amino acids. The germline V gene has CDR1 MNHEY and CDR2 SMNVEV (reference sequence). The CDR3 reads CASSSGQGVNEQFF. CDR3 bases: TGTGCCAGCAGTTCGGGACAGGGGGTCAATGAGCAGTTCTTC.

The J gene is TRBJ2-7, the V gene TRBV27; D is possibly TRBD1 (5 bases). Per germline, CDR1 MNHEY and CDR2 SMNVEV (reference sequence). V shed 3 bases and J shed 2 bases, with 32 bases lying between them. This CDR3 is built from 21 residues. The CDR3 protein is CASSFVGPPLRGNRRTYEQYF. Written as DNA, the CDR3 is TGTGCCAGCAGTTTTGTCGGTCCCCCCCTTAGGGGCAACAGGAGAACCTACGAGCAGTACTTC.